Below are 16 T cell receptor beta chains sequenced from a single sample in a study of response to subunit inactivated influenza vaccine. TCRdb re-called the RT-PCR reads through MiXCR, storing one row per CDR3 protein. The table lists 590,000 or so distinct CDR3 sequences, 12% to 15% of them singletons. The sample here was PBMCs from blood, taken 14 to 15 days before vaccination. These receptors were obtained from a man aged 50-60 years who received an inactivated influenza vaccine.

V and J are TRBV29-1 and TRBJ2-6, with D possibly matching TRBD1 (6 bases). Trimming took off 7 bases at V and 1 base at J, with 17 bases between the two ends. This CDR3 is 16 amino acids long. Germline CDR1 reads SQVTM; CDR2 reads ANQGSEA. The CDR3 sequence is CSARTALVSGANVLTF. The CDR3 region has the DNA TGCAGCGCACGGACAGCCCTTGTTTCTGGGGCCAACGTCCTGACTTTC.

In its sample, this clonotype was seen many times. V and J are TRBV7-2 and TRBJ2-2, with 9 bases matching TRBD1. After removal of 5 bases from V and 1 base from J, the junction contained 5 bases not matched to a gene. CDR1 and CDR2 from the germline V gene are SGHTA and FQGNSA. The CDR3 spans 16 residues. CDR3 region: CASSARQGGNTGELFF. CDR3 nucleotides: TGTGCCAGCAGCGCACGACAGGGGGGGAACACCGGGGAGCTGTTTTTT.

V is TRBV12-3 or TRBV12-4 and J is TRBJ1-1; tentative D call: TRBD1 (6 bases). With 7 bases removed from V and 0 bases from J, the gap between germline ends came to 15 bases. The CDR3 length is 15 residues. In DNA, the CDR3 is TGTGCCAGCAAAGGAATCGGGGGCGTGAACACTGAAGCTTTCTTT. The encoded protein is CASKGIGGVNTEAFF.

This clonotype was seen only a few times. This chain connects TRBV20-1 to TRBJ2-7, with TRBD1 identical over 9 bases. Germline values: CDR1 DFQATT, CDR2 SNEGSKA (reference sequence). After removal of 6 bases from V and 3 bases from J, the junction contained 9 bases not matched to a gene. The CDR3 consists of 14 residues. CDR3 loop: CSAAERGQGYEQYF. In DNA, the CDR3 is TGCAGTGCAGCCGAAAGGGGACAGGGCTACGAGCAGTACTTC.

This clonotype was picked up many times. The chain uses TRBV2 and TRBJ2-7; possibly TRBD2 for D (6 bases). This CDR3 spans 16 amino acids. From germline, CDR1 is SNHLY and CDR2 FYNNEI. V was clipped by 8 bases and J by 1 base, with 21 bases between them. The CDR3 nucleotides are TGTGCCAGCTCCCTAAGCGGAGGGACCCCGTCCTACGAGCAGTACTTC. Translated, it gives CASSLSGGTPSYEQYF. Based on the CDR3 plus reference TRBV2 and TRBJ2-7, the full variable domain is EPEVTQTPSHQVTQMGQEVILRCVPISNHLYFYWYRQILGQKVEFLVSFYNNEISEKSEIFDDQFSVERPDGSNFTLKIRSTKLEDSAMYFCASSLSGGTPSYEQYFGPGTRLTVT.

The V call is TRBV28, the J call TRBJ1-3, with 9 bases aligning to TRBD1. This CDR3 is 15 amino acids long. Unmatched junction bases numbered 3, after V lost 2 bases and J lost 4 bases. Germline-derived CDR1 and CDR2 are MDHEN and SYDVKM. The CDR3 is CASSLTGGRGNTIYF. CDR3 nucleotide sequence: TGTGCCAGCAGTTTAACAGGGGGCAGGGGAAACACCATATATTTT.

This clonotype has more than one count but fewer than ten. The chain links TRBV12-3 or TRBV12-4 to TRBJ2-1; D unclear. The CDR3 spans 15 residues. V lost 5 bases and J 5 bases, leaving 16 bases between the germline ends. This CDR3 is CASSQRPGTDNEQFF. The CDR3 region has the DNA TGTGCCAGCAGTCAACGACCGGGCACAGACAATGAGCAGTTCTTC.

This clonotype was recorded a few times. The chain combines TRBV30 with TRBJ1-3; D possibly corresponds to TRBD1 (6 bases). The CDR3 has 15 residues. Germline V gives CDR1 GTSNPN, CDR2 SVGIG (reference sequence). With 3 bases removed from V and 0 bases from J, the gap between germline ends came to 12 bases. CDR3 loop: CAWREDRHSGNTIYF. The CDR3 DNA follows: TGTGCCTGGAGAGAGGACAGACACTCTGGAAACACCATATATTTT.

J is TRBJ2-7 and V is TRBV7-9; TRBD2 matches at 13 bases. J lost 3 bases, V lost 5 bases, and 7 bases had no gene match. Germline CDR1 and CDR2: SEHNR and FQNEAQ (reference sequence). The CDR3 contains 16 residues. The CDR3 here is CASSPSGLAGVYEQYF. As DNA, the CDR3 is TGTGCCAGCAGCCCCTCAGGACTAGCGGGGGTCTACGAGCAGTACTTC.

Concerning this clonotype: The CDR3 end shows no conserved phenylalanine or tryptophan, and so a read error is likely. The chain is built from TRBV15 and TRBJ1-2; D gene uncertain. V dropped 0 bases and J dropped 7 bases, with 6 bases sitting between them. The CDR3 is 12 residues long. Looked up from germline, CDR1 is LNHNV and CDR2 is YYDKDF (reference sequence). This chain's CDR3 is CATSRDRRGYTL. DNA of the CDR3: TGTGCCACCAGCAGAGACAGACGTGGCTACACCTTA.

V is TRBV7-9 and J is TRBJ2-7; 12 nucleotides match TRBD2. CDR3 length equals 14 residues. The J segment lost 3 bases and the V segment lost 6 bases, leaving 3 bases of the junction unmatched. Germline V gene data show CDR1 as SEHNR and CDR2 as FQNEAQ (reference sequence). The CDR3 DNA reads as TGTGCCAGCAGTACTAGCGGGAGGATCTACGAGCAGTACTTC. It specifies CASSTSGRIYEQYF.

J is TRBJ2-1 and V is TRBV9; TRBD1 or TRBD2 may be the D gene (5 bases each). The length of the CDR3 is 15 residues. Germline V gene sequence: CDR1 SGDLS, CDR2 YYNGEE. Trimming shortened V by 0 bases and J by 8 bases, and 15 bases separated the two germline ends. CDR3 sequence (DNA): TGTGCCAGCAGCGTAGGAGGGACCCCGTCTTATGAGCAGTTCTTC. This sequence encodes CASSVGGTPSYEQFF.

The chain is built from TRBV9 and TRBJ2-7; tentative D call: TRBD1 (6 bases). The CDR3 length is 14 residues. The V end lost 2 bases, the J end lost 0 bases, and 9 bases lay between the germline ends. CDR1 SGDLS and CDR2 YYNGEE come from the germline V gene. The CDR3 sequence: CASSVRDISYEQYF. The CDR3 DNA sequence: TGTGCCAGCAGCGTCCGGGACATCTCCTACGAGCAGTACTTC.

The J gene is TRBJ2-7, the V gene TRBV11-2; a possible D gene is TRBD1 (5 bases). The germline V gene encodes CDR1 SGHAT and CDR2 FQNNGV. The CDR3 has 15 amino acids. The V gene lost 4 bases and the J gene lost 2 bases, with 15 bases spanning the gap. The CDR3 here is CASSSPRQTPYEQYF. The CDR3 coding sequence is TGTGCCAGCAGCTCCCCGAGACAGACACCCTACGAGCAGTACTTC. Full variable domain (outside the CDR3, taken from reference TRBV11-2 and TRBJ2-7): EAGVAQSPRYKIIEKRQSVAFWCNPISGHATLYWYQQILGQGPKLLIQFQNNGVVDDSQLPKDRFSAERLKGVDSTLKIQPAKLEDSAVYLCASSSPRQTPYEQYFGPGTRLTVT.

The rearrangement joins TRBV6-2 or TRBV6-3 to TRBJ2-1; a possible D gene is TRBD1 (6 bases). CDR1 is MNHEY and CDR2 is SVGEGT in the germline V gene. The CDR3 contains 14 residues. Trimming removed 5 bases at V and 6 bases at J, with 14 bases between. The chain's CDR3 is CASSVTGSPNEQFF. As DNA, the CDR3 is TGTGCCAGCAGTGTTACAGGGTCCCCCAATGAGCAGTTCTTC.

This clonotype was observed many times. This chain uses TRBV7-2 with TRBJ2-1; a possible D gene is TRBD2 (5 bases). CDR3 length equals 15 residues. CDR1 is SGHTA and CDR2 is FQGNSA in the germline V gene. The ends were cut back, 2 bases at V and 1 base at J, with 9 bases in the middle. The CDR3 reads CASSLTAGSYNEQFF. CDR3 bases: TGTGCCAGCAGCTTAACGGCGGGTTCCTACAATGAGCAGTTCTTC.